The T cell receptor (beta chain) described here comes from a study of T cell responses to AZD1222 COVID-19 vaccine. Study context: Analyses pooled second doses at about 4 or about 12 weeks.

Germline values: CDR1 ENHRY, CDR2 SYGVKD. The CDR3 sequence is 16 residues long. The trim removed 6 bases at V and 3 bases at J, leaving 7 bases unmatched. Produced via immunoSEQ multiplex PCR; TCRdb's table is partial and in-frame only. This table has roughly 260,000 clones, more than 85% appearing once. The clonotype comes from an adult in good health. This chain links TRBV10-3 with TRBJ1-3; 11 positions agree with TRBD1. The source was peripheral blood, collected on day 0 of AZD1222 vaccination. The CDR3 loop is CAISAGGQGGGNTIYF. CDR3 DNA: TGTGCCATCAGCGCCGGGGGACAGGGGGGTGGAAACACCATATATTTT.